Listed below are T cell receptor beta chains from one sample, sequenced in a study of T-cell memory formation after mild COVID-19. Via MiXCR, TCRdb re-called the 5' RACE reads, giving one row per CDR3 protein. The repertoire holds 300,000 to 350,000 distinct CDR3 sequences, with roughly an eighth as singletons. Material for sequencing was PBMCs or a T cell subset sorted from them (not recorded which). These receptors came from a man aged 18 to 29 who had mild COVID-19 (a few samples of this study predate the infection). Cell type and time point are not known. Both conserved end residues are trimmed from each CDR3. A row's size may be missing; if present it is once, few, many or a size class.

v_gene	j_gene	abundance	CDR3aa
TRBV9	TRBJ2-5	few	ASSAGGSGQETQY
TRBV20-1	TRBJ2-3	-	SAKGGGWDTQY
TRBV5-1	TRBJ2-5	few	ASSIGAGQETQY
TRBV12-3/TRBV12-4	TRBJ2-5	many	ASSSGGRGQETQY
TRBV18	TRBJ2-6	-	ASSPWPGQVNSGANVLT
TRBV25-1	TRBJ2-6	-	ASSLSARSGANVLT
TRBV4-1	TRBJ1-6	once	ASSNREGNSPLH
TRBV7-9	TRBJ1-1	-	ASSQVNTEAF
TRBV1	TRBJ1-6	few	TSSQRKDRSDSPLH
TRBV7-6	TRBJ1-6	-	ASSLAHSGDGSSPLH
TRBV7-2	TRBJ1-1	-	ASSGGLSNTEAF
TRBV12-3/TRBV12-4	TRBJ1-6	once	ASSGRGMGSPLH
TRBV7-9	TRBJ2-5	-	ASSSSGTGNQETQY
TRBV5-4	TRBJ2-3	-	ASSPSTRADTQY
TRBV5-1	TRBJ2-5	many	ASSLQGGLETQY
TRBV29-1	TRBJ2-1	few	SVGVFYNEQF
TRBV13	TRBJ1-6	-	ASSLRGRYSPLH